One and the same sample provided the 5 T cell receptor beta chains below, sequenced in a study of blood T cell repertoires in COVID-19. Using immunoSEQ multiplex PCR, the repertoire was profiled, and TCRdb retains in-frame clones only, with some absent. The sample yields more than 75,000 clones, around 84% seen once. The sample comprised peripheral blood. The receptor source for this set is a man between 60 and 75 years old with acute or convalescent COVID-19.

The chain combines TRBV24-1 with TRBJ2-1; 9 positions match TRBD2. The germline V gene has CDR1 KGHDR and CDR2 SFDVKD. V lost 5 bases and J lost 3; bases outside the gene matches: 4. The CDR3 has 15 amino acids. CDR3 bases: TGTGCCACCAGTGCTGAGCGGGGGGTCTACAATGAGCAGTTCTTC. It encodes CATSAERGVYNEQFF.

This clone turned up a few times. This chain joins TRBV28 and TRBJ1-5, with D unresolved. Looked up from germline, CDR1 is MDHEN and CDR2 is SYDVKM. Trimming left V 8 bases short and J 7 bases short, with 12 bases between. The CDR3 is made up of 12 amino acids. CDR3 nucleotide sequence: TGTGCCAGCCGAACATTAACCCAGCCCCAGCATTTT. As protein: CASRTLTQPQHF.

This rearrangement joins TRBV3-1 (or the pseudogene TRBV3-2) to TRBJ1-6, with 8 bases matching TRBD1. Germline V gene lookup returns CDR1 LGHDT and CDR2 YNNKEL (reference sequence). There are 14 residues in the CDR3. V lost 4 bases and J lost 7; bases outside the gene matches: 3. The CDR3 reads CASSLGQGNSPLHF. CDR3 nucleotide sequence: TGTGCCAGCAGCCTTGGACAGGGAAATTCACCCCTCCACTTT.

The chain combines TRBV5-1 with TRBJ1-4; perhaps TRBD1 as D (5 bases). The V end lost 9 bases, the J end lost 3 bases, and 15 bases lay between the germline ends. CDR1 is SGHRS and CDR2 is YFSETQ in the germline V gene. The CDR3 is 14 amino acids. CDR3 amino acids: CATSWGGPNEKLFF. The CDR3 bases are TGCGCCACCTCGTGGGGGGGTCCTAATGAAAAACTGTTTTTT. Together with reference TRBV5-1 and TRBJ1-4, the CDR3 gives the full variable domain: KAGVTQTPRYLIKTRGQQVTLSCSPISGHRSVSWYQQTPGQGLQFLFEYFSETQRNKGNFPGRFSGRQFSNSRSEMNVSTLELGDSALYLCATSWGGPNEKLFFGSGTQLSVL.

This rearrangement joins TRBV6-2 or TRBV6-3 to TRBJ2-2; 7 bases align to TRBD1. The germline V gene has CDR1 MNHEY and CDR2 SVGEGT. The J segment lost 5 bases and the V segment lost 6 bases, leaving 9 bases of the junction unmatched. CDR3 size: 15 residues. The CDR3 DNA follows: TGTGCCAGCAGCCGGACAGGCCCGGGTACCGGGGAGCTGTTTTTT. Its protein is CASSRTGPGTGELFF.